The T cell receptor (beta chain) under discussion was sequenced for a study of cytomegalovirus exposure and HLA in healthy donors. Whole-study context: The approximately 120 validation repertoires used the same platform as the roughly 670 first-cohort repertoires, a later analysis reported. Study-wide findings and caveats: A list of roughly 180 TCR beta chains associated with cytomegalovirus was given.

Donors were drawn from the approximately 120-subject validation cohort, separate from the approximately 620-subject first cohort. The assay was immunoSEQ multiplex PCR, and TCRdb's table has in-frame clones only and misses some. The sample has about 160,000 clones, roughly 91% seen once; the top ten hold about a tenth. About this clone itself: Its specificity is unknown.

Germline V gene lookup returns CDR1 WSHSY and CDR2 SAAADI. After removal of 2 bases from V and 5 bases from J, the junction contained 9 bases not matched to a gene. CDR3 length: 16 amino acids. This receptor was taken from a woman aged 18-29 years in good health and CMV-seropositive. J is TRBJ2-3 and V is TRBV10-2; 8 positions agree with TRBD2. The source material was PBMCs. The CDR3 DNA is TGCGCCAGCAGTGAGAGGGGCGGGAGGCTAGGAGATACGCAGTATTTT. Translating gives CASSERGGRLGDTQYF.